The 8 T cell receptor beta chains listed next were all sequenced from one sample in a study of cytomegalovirus exposure and HLA in healthy donors. The PCR ran on 60 Vbeta and 13 Jbeta primers. Method: immunoSEQ multiplex PCR; TCRdb's copy keeps in-frame clones and lacks some. In total, the table holds roughly 90,000 clones. The material sequenced was PBMCs. These receptors came from a man aged 45-65 years in good health and CMV-seropositive.

V is TRBV4-1 and J is TRBJ2-2; 7 bases agree with TRBD2. V shed 0 bases and J 6 bases; nucleotides not matched to a gene: 10. The length of the CDR3 is 17 residues. The germline V gene encodes CDR1 MGHRA and CDR2 YSYEKL. The CDR3 region has the DNA TGCGCCAGCAGCCAAGACACCATTTCGGGAGGCGCCGGGGAGCTGTTTTTT. It codes for CASSQDTISGGAGELFF.

CDR3 residues: CSVSMGSRNTEAFF. DNA for the CDR3: TGCAGCGTGAGTATGGGCTCTCGGAACACTGAAGCTTTCTTT. The chain recombines TRBV29-1 with TRBJ1-1; D is uncertain. The CDR3 has 14 residues. Germline V lookup: CDR1 SQVTM, CDR2 ANQGSEA. With 6 bases removed from V and 1 base from J, the gap between germline ends came to 15 bases. The variable domain in full, completed from reference TRBV29-1 and TRBJ1-1, reads SAVISQKPSRDICQRGTSLTIQCQVDSQVTMMFWYRQQPGQSLTLIATANQGSEATYESGFVIDKFPISRPNLTFSTLTVSNMSPEDSSIYLCSVSMGSRNTEAFFGQGTRLTVV.

The chain couples TRBV18 to TRBJ2-5; TRBD1 matches 9 bases. The CDR3 loop spans 15 amino acids. V shed 1 base and J 4 bases; nucleotides not matched to a gene: 4. CDR1 is KGHSH, CDR2 LQKENI, per germline. Written as DNA, the CDR3 is TGTGCCAGCTCACCACGATGGGACAGGGCAGAGACCCAGTACTTC. Its protein is CASSPRWDRAETQYF.

The chain combines TRBV11-2 with TRBJ1-1; 8 positions agree with TRBD1. The CDR3 length is 13 residues. The V and J ends lost 6 bases and 7 bases, in that order; junction bases with no gene match: 7. Germline V gene sequence: CDR1 SGHAT, CDR2 FQNNGV. CDR3 amino acids: CASRPTGQGEAFF. Written as DNA, the CDR3 is TGTGCCAGCAGACCAACAGGACAGGGTGAAGCTTTCTTT.

The V and J genes are TRBV29-1 and TRBJ2-1; the match to TRBD2 covers 8 bases. The trim removed 1 base at V and 4 bases at J, leaving 15 bases unmatched. The CDR3 totals 18 residues. Germline V gene data show CDR1 as SQVTM and CDR2 as ANQGSEA. CDR3 in amino acids: CSVEAMVTSGQRYNEQFF. CDR3 in DNA: TGCAGCGTTGAAGCTATGGTCACTAGCGGTCAAAGGTACAATGAGCAGTTCTTC.

The rearrangement links TRBV28 to TRBJ1-1; D is unresolved. From germline, CDR1 is MDHEN and CDR2 SYDVKM. V gave up 5 bases and J gave up 4 bases, with 8 bases separating them. The CDR3 totals 12 residues. CDR3: CASSIDTTEAFF. CDR3 bases: TGTGCCAGCAGTATAGACACCACTGAAGCTTTCTTT.

V usage is TRBV4-1 and J usage is TRBJ2-2, with 7 bases lining up with TRBD2. The CDR3 has 15 amino acids. Germline V gene data show CDR1 as MGHRA and CDR2 as YSYEKL. J gave up 6 bases and V 4 bases, and 8 bases lay outside the gene matches. The CDR3 nucleotides read TGCGCCAGCAGCCCACCCACTAGCGATTCCGGGGAGCTGTTTTTT. This sequence encodes CASSPPTSDSGELFF.

The chain recombines TRBV30 with TRBJ2-1, with 11 bases fitting TRBD2. J was trimmed by 1 base and V by 4 bases; bases with no gene match: 6. The germline V gene has CDR1 GTSNPN and CDR2 SVGIG (reference sequence). This CDR3 has 16 residues. The CDR3 DNA is TGTGCCTGGAATAGACTAGCGGGGCGATCCTACAATGAGCAGTTCTTC. Translating gives CAWNRLAGRSYNEQFF.